The 2 T cell receptor beta chains below come from one sample, sequenced in a study of cytomegalovirus exposure and HLA in healthy donors. TCRdb's copy holds only in-frame clones and misses some; the assay was immunoSEQ multiplex PCR. The sample has 120,000 or so clones; around 88% are singletons. The specimen was PBMCs. The receptors here all came from a man between 18 and 35 years old in good health and CMV-seronegative.

The chain carries TRBV29-1 and TRBJ2-7, with TRBD2 matching 13 bases. CDR1 is SQVTM, CDR2 ANQGSEA, per germline. Losses at the gene ends were 6 bases for V and 4 bases for J; bases not matched to a gene: 3. This CDR3 spans 13 amino acids. CDR3 in amino acids: CSVGTSGDYEQYF. The CDR3 DNA is TGCAGCGTCGGGACTAGCGGGGATTACGAGCAGTACTTC.

V usage is TRBV5-8 and J usage is TRBJ2-7; the match to TRBD1 covers 9 bases. Germline V gene sequence: CDR1 SGHTS, CDR2 YDEGEE. V gave up 1 base and J gave up 6 bases; unmatched junction bases: 8. This CDR3 is 15 amino acids long. This CDR3 reads CASSLFQGQGSEQYF. CDR3 in DNA: TGTGCCAGCAGCTTGTTTCAGGGACAGGGATCCGAGCAGTACTTC.